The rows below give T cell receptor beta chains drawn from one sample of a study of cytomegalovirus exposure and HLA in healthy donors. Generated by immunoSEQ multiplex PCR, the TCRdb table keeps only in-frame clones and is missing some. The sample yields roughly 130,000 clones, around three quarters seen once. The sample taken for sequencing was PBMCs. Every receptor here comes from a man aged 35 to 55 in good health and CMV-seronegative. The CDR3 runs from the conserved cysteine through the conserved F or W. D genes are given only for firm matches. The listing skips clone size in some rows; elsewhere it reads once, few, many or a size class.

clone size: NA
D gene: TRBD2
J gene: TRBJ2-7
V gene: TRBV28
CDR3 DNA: TGTGCCAGCAGTTCTGGGACTAGCGGGAGGGCCGGGGGGTACGAGCAGTACTTC
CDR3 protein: CASSSGTSGRAGGYEQYF

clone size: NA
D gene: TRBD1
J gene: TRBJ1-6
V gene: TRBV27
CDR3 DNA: TGTGCCAGCAGTCCCGACAGGGGAACAAATTCACCCCTCCACTTT
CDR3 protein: CASSPDRGTNSPLHF

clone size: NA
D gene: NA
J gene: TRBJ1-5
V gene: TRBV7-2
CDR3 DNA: TGTGCCAGCAGCTCCCCGGCCCTCGGAGGTGGCAATCAGCCCCAGCATTTT
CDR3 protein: CASSSPALGGGNQPQHF

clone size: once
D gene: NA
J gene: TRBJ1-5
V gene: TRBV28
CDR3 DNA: TGTGCCAGCAGTTATAGTAGCAATCAGCCCCAGCATTTT
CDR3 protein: CASSYSSNQPQHF

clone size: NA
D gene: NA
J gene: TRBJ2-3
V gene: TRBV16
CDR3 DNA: TGTGCCAGCAGCCGCGGGATAGGTAGCACAGATACGCAGTATTTT
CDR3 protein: CASSRGIGSTDTQYF

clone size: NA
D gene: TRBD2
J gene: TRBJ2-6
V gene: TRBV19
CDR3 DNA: TGTGCCAGTAGTATCAGGGAGGGGCGCTCTGGGGCCAACGTCCTGACTTTC
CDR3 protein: CASSIREGRSGANVLTF

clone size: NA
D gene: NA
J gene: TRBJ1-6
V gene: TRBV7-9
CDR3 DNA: TGTGCCAGCAGCCCGGACAGCGATAATTCACCCCTCCACTTT
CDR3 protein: CASSPDSDNSPLHF

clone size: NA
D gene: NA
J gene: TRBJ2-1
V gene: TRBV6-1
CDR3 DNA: TGTGCCAGCCATATTACTAGCTTGACGGAGCAGTTCTTC
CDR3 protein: CASHITSLTEQFF

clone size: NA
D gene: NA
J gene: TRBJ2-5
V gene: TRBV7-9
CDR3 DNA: TGTGCCAGCAGCTTAGCCCCTGGAGGACTATACCAAGAGACCCAGTACTTC
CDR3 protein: CASSLAPGGLYQETQYF

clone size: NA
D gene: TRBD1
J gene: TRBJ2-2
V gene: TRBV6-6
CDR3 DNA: TGTGCCAGCAGTTACCCGACAGGGGGGACCGGGGAGCTGTTTTTT
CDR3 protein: CASSYPTGGTGELFF

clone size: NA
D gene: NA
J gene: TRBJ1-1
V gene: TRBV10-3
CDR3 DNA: TGTGCCATCGGGGGGACGCAGAGTGGGAACACTGAAGCTTTCTTT
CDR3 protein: CAIGGTQSGNTEAFF

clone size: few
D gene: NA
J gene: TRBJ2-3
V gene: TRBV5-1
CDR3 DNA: TGCGCCAGCAGCTTGGGACTGAGCACAGATACGCAGTATTTT
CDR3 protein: CASSLGLSTDTQYF

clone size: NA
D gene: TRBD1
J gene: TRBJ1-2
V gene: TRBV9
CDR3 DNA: TGTGCCAGCAGCGTAGGAGGGACAGGGAGTCACTATGGCTACACCTTC
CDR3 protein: CASSVGGTGSHYGYTF

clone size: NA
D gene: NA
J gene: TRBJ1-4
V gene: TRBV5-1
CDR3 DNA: TGCGCCAGCTCTCCGGGAGGGAATGAAAAACTGTTTTTT
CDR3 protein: CASSPGGNEKLFF

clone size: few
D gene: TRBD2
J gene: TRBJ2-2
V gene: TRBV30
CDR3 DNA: TGTGCCTGGAGCCTTTCTAGCGGGCCGGTGTTTTTT
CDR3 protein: CAWSLSSGPVFF

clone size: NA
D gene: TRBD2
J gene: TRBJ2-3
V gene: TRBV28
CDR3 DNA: TGTGCCAGCAGTACCCCGTTTCGGCTAGCGGGAGTGATAGATACGCAGTATTTT
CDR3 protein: CASSTPFRLAGVIDTQYF

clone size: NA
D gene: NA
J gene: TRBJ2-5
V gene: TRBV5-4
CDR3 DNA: TGTGCCAGCAGCTCACAGGGAAACCTACAAGAGACCCAGTACTTC
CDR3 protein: CASSSQGNLQETQYF

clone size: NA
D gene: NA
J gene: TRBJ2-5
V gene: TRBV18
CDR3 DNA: TGTGCCAGCTCACCGGGGTCGGGATACCAAGAGACCCAGTACTTC
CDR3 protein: CASSPGSGYQETQYF

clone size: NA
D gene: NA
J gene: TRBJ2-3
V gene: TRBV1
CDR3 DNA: TGCACCAGCAGCTTTAGCGGGGGGGGCGCAGATACGCAGTATTTT
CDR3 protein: CTSSFSGGGADTQYF

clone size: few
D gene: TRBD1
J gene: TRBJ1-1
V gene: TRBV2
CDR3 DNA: TGTGCCAGCAAGATACAGGGGAATGAAGCTTTCTTT
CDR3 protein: CASKIQGNEAFF

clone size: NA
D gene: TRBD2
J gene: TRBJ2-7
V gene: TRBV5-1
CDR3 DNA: TGCGCCAGCAGCTTGGCTAGCGGGAGTGGGGGGCCCTACGAGCAGTACTTC
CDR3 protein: CASSLASGSGGPYEQYF

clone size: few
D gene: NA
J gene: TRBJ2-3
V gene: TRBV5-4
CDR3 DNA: TGTGCCAGCAGCTTTCGGGGATCAGATACGCAGTATTTT
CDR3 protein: CASSFRGSDTQYF

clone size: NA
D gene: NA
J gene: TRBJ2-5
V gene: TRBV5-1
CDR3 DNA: TGCGCCAGCAGCTTGGCACTAGGGCAAGAGACCCAGTACTTC
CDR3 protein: CASSLALGQETQYF

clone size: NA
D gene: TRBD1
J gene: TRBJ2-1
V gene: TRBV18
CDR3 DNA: TGTGCCAGCTCACCTGGACAGGAGTCCTACAATGAGCAGTTCTTC
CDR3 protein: CASSPGQESYNEQFF

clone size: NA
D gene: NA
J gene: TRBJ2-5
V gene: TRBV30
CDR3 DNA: TGTGCCTGTCAAAAAGAGACCCAGTACTTC
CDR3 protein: CACQKETQYF

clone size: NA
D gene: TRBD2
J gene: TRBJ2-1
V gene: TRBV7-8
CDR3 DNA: TGTGCCAGCAGCTCCCGCTTAGCGGGGGGCTACAATGAGCAGTTCTTC
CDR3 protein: CASSSRLAGGYNEQFF

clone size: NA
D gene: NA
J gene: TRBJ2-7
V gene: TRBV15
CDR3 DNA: TGTGCCACCAAACTGCAGGGTGCTCTTGAGCAGTACTTC
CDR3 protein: CATKLQGALEQYF

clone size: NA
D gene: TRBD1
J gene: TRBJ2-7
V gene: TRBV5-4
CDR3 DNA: TGTGCCAGCAGCTCCGACCCAGGACAGGTCTACGAGCAGTACTTC
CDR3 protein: CASSSDPGQVYEQYF

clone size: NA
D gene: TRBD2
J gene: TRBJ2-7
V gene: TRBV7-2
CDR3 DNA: TGTGCCAGCAGCTTTACGGGAGGTTTCTACGAGCAGTACTTC
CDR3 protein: CASSFTGGFYEQYF

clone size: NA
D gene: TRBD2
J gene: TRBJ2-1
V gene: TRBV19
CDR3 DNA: TGTGCCAGTAGTATAACCCTAGCGGGAGGGCCCTACAATGAGCAGTTCTTC
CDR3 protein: CASSITLAGGPYNEQFF

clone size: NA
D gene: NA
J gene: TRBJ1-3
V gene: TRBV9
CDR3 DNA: TGTGCCAGCAGCCCCCCGGGGACAACTGGAAACACCATATATTTT
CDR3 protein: CASSPPGTTGNTIYF

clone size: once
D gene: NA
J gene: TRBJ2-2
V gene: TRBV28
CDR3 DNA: TGTGCCAGCAGGGAGCGGTCGAACACCGGGGAGCTGTTTTTT
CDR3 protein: CASRERSNTGELFF

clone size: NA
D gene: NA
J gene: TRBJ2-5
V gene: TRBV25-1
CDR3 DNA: TGTGCCAGCAGTGGACCCTCAGGGGTCCGGGAGACCCAGTACTTC
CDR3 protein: CASSGPSGVRETQYF

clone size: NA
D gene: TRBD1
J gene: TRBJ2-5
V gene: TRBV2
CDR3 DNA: TGTGCCAGCAGCCGGGACAGAAAAGAGACCCAGTACTTC
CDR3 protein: CASSRDRKETQYF

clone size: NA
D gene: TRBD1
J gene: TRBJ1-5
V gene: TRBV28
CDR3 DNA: TGTGCCAGCAGAGGACAGGGGGCCATCAATCAGCCCCAGCATTTT
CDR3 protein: CASRGQGAINQPQHF

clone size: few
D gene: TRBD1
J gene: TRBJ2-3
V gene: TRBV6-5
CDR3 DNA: TGTGCCAGCAGTTACCGAGGGACAGGGGTCACAGATACGCAGTATTTT
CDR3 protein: CASSYRGTGVTDTQYF

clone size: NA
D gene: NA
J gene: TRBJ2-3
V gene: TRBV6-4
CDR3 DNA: TGTGCCAGCAGTGACTCGATTACAGGTTCAGATACGCAGTATTTT
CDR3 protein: CASSDSITGSDTQYF

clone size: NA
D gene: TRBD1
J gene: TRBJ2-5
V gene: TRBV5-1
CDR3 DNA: TGCGCCAGCAGCTTGGTAGGGACAGGGGAAGGGGAGACCCAGTACTTC
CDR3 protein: CASSLVGTGEGETQYF

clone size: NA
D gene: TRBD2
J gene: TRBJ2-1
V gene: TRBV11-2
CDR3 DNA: TGTGCCAGCAGCTTTGGCCGGACTAGCGGGAGTAATGAGCAGTTCTTC
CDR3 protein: CASSFGRTSGSNEQFF

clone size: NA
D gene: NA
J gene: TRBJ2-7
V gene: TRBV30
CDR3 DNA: TGTGCCTGGCAGTCCCAGACTACTAGCCACGAGCAGTACTTC
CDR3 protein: CAWQSQTTSHEQYF

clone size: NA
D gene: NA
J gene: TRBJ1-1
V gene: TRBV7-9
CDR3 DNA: TGTGCCAGCAGCTTACAGGGCAATGAAGCTTTCTTT
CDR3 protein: CASSLQGNEAFF

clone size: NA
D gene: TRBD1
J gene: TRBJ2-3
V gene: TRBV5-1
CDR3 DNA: TGCGCCAGCAGACGGACAGGGGTTGCAGATACGCAGTATTTT
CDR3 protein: CASRRTGVADTQYF

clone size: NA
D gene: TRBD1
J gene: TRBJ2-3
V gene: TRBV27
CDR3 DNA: TGTGCCAGCAAGTGGTGGGGACAGGGCGCAGATACGCAGTATTTT
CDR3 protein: CASKWWGQGADTQYF

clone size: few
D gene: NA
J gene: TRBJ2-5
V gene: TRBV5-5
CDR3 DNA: TGTGCCAGCAGCAGGGTGCTTACTGCGGGTCAAGAGACCCAGTACTTC
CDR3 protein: CASSRVLTAGQETQYF

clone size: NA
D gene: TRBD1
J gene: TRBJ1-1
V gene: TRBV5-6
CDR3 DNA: TGTGCCAGCAGCGTGGGACAGATTAACACTGAAGCTTTCTTT
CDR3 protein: CASSVGQINTEAFF

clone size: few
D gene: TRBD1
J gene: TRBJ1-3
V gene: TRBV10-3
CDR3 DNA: TGTGCCATCAGTGACCGTGGGACAGCCTCTGGAAACACCATATATTTT
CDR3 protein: CAISDRGTASGNTIYF

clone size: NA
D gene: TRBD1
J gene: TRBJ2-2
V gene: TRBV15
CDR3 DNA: TGTGCCACCAGCAGTACAGGGGGCCTAGCCGGGGAGCTGTTTTTT
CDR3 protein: CATSSTGGLAGELFF

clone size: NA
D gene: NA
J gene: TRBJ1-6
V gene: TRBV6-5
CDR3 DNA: TGTGCCAGCAGTTACGGACAGTATAATTCACCCCTCCACTTT
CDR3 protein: CASSYGQYNSPLHF

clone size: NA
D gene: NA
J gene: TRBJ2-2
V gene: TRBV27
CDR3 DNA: TGTGCCAGCTCTCAAACCGGGACAACTACCGGGGAGCTGTTTTTT
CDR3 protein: CASSQTGTTTGELFF

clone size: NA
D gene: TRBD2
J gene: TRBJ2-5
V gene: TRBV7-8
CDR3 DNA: TGTGCCAGCAGCCCAGGGACTAGCGGGGTACAAGAGACCCAGTACTTC
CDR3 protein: CASSPGTSGVQETQYF

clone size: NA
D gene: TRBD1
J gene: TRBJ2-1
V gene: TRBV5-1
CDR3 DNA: TGCGCCAGCAGATCTTCAGGGGGTAGCTCCTACAATGAGCAGTTCTTC
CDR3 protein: CASRSSGGSSYNEQFF

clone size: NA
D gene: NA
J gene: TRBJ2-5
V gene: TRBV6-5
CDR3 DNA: TGTGCCAGCAGTTACTCGTTACTCCTCGTTGCCGAGACCCAGTACTTC
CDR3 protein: CASSYSLLLVAETQYF

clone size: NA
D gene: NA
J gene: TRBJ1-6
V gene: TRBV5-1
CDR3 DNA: TGCGCCAGCAGCTCAAATAATTCACCCCTCCACTTT
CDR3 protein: CASSSNNSPLHF

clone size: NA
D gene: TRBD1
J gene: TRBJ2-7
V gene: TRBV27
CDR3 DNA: TGTGCCAGCAGCGCTCGGACAGGGTGGTACGAGCAGTACTTC
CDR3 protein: CASSARTGWYEQYF

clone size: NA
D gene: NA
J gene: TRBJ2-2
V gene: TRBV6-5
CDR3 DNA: TGTGCCAGCAAAAGAAGCGGAGAAACCGGGGAGCTGTTTTTT
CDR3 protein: CASKRSGETGELFF

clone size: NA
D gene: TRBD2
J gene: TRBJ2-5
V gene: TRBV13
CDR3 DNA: TGTGCCAGCAGCCCTAGTCGTCTAGCGGGAACCTTTCTCGAGACCCAGTACTTC
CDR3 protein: CASSPSRLAGTFLETQYF

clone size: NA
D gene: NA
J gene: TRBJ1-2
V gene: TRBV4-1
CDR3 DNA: TGCGCCAGCAGCAAGGGACAAGTAGTAGGTGGCTACACCTTC
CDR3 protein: CASSKGQVVGGYTF

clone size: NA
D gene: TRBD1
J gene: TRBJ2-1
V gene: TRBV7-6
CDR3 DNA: TGTGCCAGCAGTCCGGACAGGGTTTACAATGAGCAGTTCTTC
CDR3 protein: CASSPDRVYNEQFF

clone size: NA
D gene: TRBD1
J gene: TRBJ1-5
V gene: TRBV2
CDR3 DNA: TGTGCCAGCATGGACAGGGAGAATCAGCCCCAGCATTTT
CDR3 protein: CASMDRENQPQHF

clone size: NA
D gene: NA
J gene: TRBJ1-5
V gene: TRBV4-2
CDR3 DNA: TGTGCCAGCAGCCAAGCTAGGGGAAATCAGCCCCAGCATTTT
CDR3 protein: CASSQARGNQPQHF